This is a list of T cell receptor beta chains from one sample in a study of low-dose radiotherapy and immunotherapy resistance in tumors. TCRdb reprocessed the reads with MiXCR, giving one entry per CDR3 protein. The sample records 60,000 to 90,000 distinct CDR3 sequences, less than 35% being singletons. The sequences come from PBMCs, collected before treatment. The receptors here all came from a female donor with ovarian cancer. The CDR3 runs from the conserved cysteine through the conserved F or W. Fields, in order: J gene, V gene, CDR3 protein.

TRBJ2-2,TRBV14,CASSESVGANTGELFF
TRBJ2-1,TRBV6-2/TRBV6-3,CASRIPRDRGRRNEQFF
TRBJ2-5,TRBV10-3,CAISGGGSRETQYF
TRBJ2-1,TRBV12-3/TRBV12-4,CASTPPGRRGNEQFF
TRBJ2-2,TRBV18,CASSPLAGVDTGELFF
TRBJ1-3,TRBV6-6,CASSYSETGGTTIYF
TRBJ2-3,TRBV5-1,CASSLAGSGTGQYF
TRBJ2-3,TRBV7-2,CASSPPGDIYDTQYF
TRBJ2-7,TRBV3-1,CASSQWSEAHEQYF
TRBJ2-1,TRBV5-1,CASRTGADEQFF
TRBJ2-2,TRBV7-6,CASSLTGTANTGELFF
TRBJ1-5,TRBV28,CASSLISAGGNQPQHF
TRBJ1-1,TRBV6-2/TRBV6-3,CASSYEVNTEAFF
TRBJ2-7,TRBV29-1,CSARFDYEQYF
TRBJ1-6,TRBV18,CASSPPGVYNSPLHF
TRBJ2-3,TRBV9,CASSPRTSGGVGFSTDTQYF
TRBJ2-1,TRBV6-4,CASSATSGSYNEQFF
TRBJ1-4,TRBV5-4,CASSLGQGPANEKLFF
TRBJ2-2,TRBV7-9,CASSVPGGRDTGELFF
TRBJ2-7,TRBV28,CASSPSPGLGSSSYEQYF
TRBJ2-7,TRBV11-3,CASSLGADSYEQYF
TRBJ2-1,TRBV5-1,CASSYGIVNEQFF
TRBJ2-3,TRBV21-1,CASNTLRDTQYF
TRBJ2-7,TRBV5-4,CASSPVGDGSSYEQYF
TRBJ2-2,TRBV20-1,CSATHGGANTGELFF
TRBJ1-5,TRBV20-1,CSASRGQAFGADQPQHF
TRBJ1-4,TRBV29-1,CSVEGRGTNEKLFF
TRBJ1-1,TRBV24-1,CASSSVGTEAFF